These 27 T cell receptor beta chains were sequenced from one sample in a study of T cell changes during pregnancy in multiple sclerosis. Here immunoSEQ multiplex PCR was the method, and the copy in TCRdb shows in-frame clones only, minus some. The sample comprises some 51,000 clones, around 94% of which are singletons, and approximately 0.49% rests with the top ten. The input for sequencing was CD4+ T cells from peripheral blood mononuclear cells, taken in the first trimester of pregnancy. The source of these receptors is a female donor with multiple sclerosis, enrolled in a pregnancy study.

This rearrangement joins TRBV19 to TRBJ1-2; 9 bases are shared with TRBD1. The CDR3 runs 16 residues. Per germline, CDR1 LNHDA and CDR2 SQIVND (reference sequence). Trimming at V came to 6 bases and at J to 4 bases, leaving 12 bases not matched to a gene. CDR3 amino acids: CASRVSTGQGIYGYTF. CDR3 bases: TGTGCCAGTAGGGTTTCTACGGGACAGGGTATCTATGGCTACACCTTC.

This sequence joins TRBV19 and TRBJ1-1, with a tentative D call TRBD1 (6 bases). The CDR3 is made up of 11 amino acids. The V gene's germline CDR1 is LNHDA and CDR2 SQIVND (reference sequence). V was cut by 5 bases and J by 10 bases, with 11 bases left in between. This chain's CDR3 is CASSWGGLAFF. In DNA form, the CDR3 reads TGTGCCAGTAGTTGGGGGGGGCTAGCTTTCTTT. Combining the CDR3 with reference TRBV19 and TRBJ1-1 gives the whole variable domain DGGITQSPKYLFRKEGQNVTLSCEQNLNHDAMYWYRQDPGQGLRLIYYSQIVNDFQKGDIAEGYSVSREKKESFPLTVTSAQKNPTAFYLCASSWGGLAFFGQGTRLTVV.

The CDR3 nucleotides read TGTGCCACCCGCTTGAGCTCTGGAAACACCATATATTTT. Its translation: CATRLSSGNTIYF. The genes are TRBV19 and TRBJ1-3; no definite D call. Germline V gene sequence: CDR1 LNHDA, CDR2 SQIVND (reference sequence). Between the trimmed V and J ends, which lost 10 bases and 0 bases, there was a span of 10 bases. CDR3 length: 13 amino acids.

V and J are TRBV19 and TRBJ2-1; a possible D gene is TRBD2 (5 bases). The CDR3 totals 20 residues. V was shortened by 7 bases and J by 2 bases, with 30 bases between the two germline ends. Germline V gives CDR1 LNHDA, CDR2 SQIVND (reference sequence). Here the CDR3 reads CASTPRGSGTVPGAYNEQFF. The CDR3 DNA reads TGTGCCAGTACCCCCAGAGGGTCCGGAACGGTCCCCGGGGCCTACAATGAGCAGTTCTTC.

In its sample, this clone was seen a few times. For the CDR3, the DNA is TGTGCCACCAGCGCCGGACAGGGGCCCCTCCACTTT. This sequence encodes CATSAGQGPLHF. The gene calls are TRBV15 and TRBJ1-6; 9 nucleotides line up with TRBD1. The CDR3 sequence is 12 residues long. CDR1 is LNHNV and CDR2 is YYDKDF in the germline V gene (reference sequence). After removal of 5 bases from V and 13 bases from J, the junction contained 3 bases not matched to a gene.

The rearrangement joins TRBV7-3 to TRBJ1-5; no firm D call. CDR3 length: 15 amino acids. Trimming removed 2 bases at V and 2 bases at J, with 10 bases between. From germline, CDR1 is SGHTA and CDR2 FQGTGA. CDR3 sequence (DNA): TGTGCCAGCAGCTTAGAGGGTGGAGGCAATCAGCCCCAGCATTTT. Translated: CASSLEGGGNQPQHF.

The V call is TRBV5-1, the J call TRBJ2-1; D ambiguous. Germline lookup yields CDR1 SGHRS and CDR2 YFSETQ. CDR3 size: 15 residues. V dropped 4 bases and J dropped 1 base, with 12 bases sitting between them. The CDR3 DNA reads TGCGCCAGCAGCCCAACGGAGAAGTCCTACAATGAGCAGTTCTTC. Its translation: CASSPTEKSYNEQFF.

In this sample, this clone turned up a few times. The rearrangement links TRBV10-2 to TRBJ1-1, with D hard to call. Per the germline V gene, CDR1 is WSHSY and CDR2 is SAAADI. V lost 1 base to trimming and J lost 4 bases, with 4 bases between them. This CDR3 is built from 12 residues. Here the CDR3 DNA reads TGCGCCAGCAGTGAGTATAGCACTGAAGCTTTCTTT. Its protein product is CASSEYSTEAFF.

The chain couples TRBV10-1 to TRBJ2-3, with TRBD2 as a possible D gene (6 bases). Trimming stripped 6 bases from V and 5 bases from J, with 15 bases between. The CDR3 runs 14 residues. Looked up from germline, CDR1 is WNHNN and CDR2 is SYGVQD (reference sequence). CDR3 in amino acids: CASSTRLGKDTQYF. The DNA of the CDR3 is TGCGCCAGCAGCACCCGACTAGGAAAAGATACGCAGTATTTT.

This chain uses TRBV2 with TRBJ2-1; no clear D. There are 12 residues in the CDR3. The germline gives CDR1 SNHLY, CDR2 FYNNEI. The V gene lost 10 bases and the J gene lost 3 bases, with 10 bases spanning the gap. The CDR3 spells CATGVIYNEQFF. As DNA, the CDR3 is TGTGCCACCGGAGTCATCTACAATGAGCAGTTCTTC.

This chain links TRBV11-2 with TRBJ2-3; no clear D gene. Germline CDR1 and CDR2: SGHAT and FQNNGV. Trimming pared 1 base from V and 4 bases from J, leaving 12 bases between. The CDR3 totals 15 residues. The CDR3 DNA sequence: TGTGCCAGCAGCTTAGCAGGTTCGGCAGCAGATACGCAGTATTTT. Amino acids: CASSLAGSAADTQYF.

CDR3 in amino acids: CASRDSGINQPQHF. The CDR3 coding sequence is TGTGCCAGCAGGGATTCCGGGATTAATCAGCCCCAGCATTTT. This chain links TRBV6-1 with TRBJ1-5, with D unclear. The CDR3 has 14 residues. Trimming took off 6 bases at V and 4 bases at J, with 13 bases between the two ends. Per germline, CDR1 MNHNS and CDR2 SASEGT.

This chain links TRBV5-1 with TRBJ2-7, with D unresolved. Trimming left V 7 bases short and J 5 bases short, with 19 bases between. The CDR3 contains 14 residues. Per germline, CDR1 SGHRS and CDR2 YFSETQ. CDR3 sequence: CASSPPTIGHEQYF. CDR3 DNA: TGCGCCAGCTCCCCCCCTACCATTGGTCACGAGCAGTACTTC.

The rearrangement links TRBV9 to TRBJ1-4, with a weak D call TRBD1 (6 bases). The V end was cut by 2 bases, the J end by 3 bases, with 8 bases between. This CDR3 is 14 amino acids long. Germline V gene data show CDR1 as SGDLS and CDR2 as YYNGEE. The CDR3 coding sequence is TGTGCCAGCAGCGTGACAGGCGCTAATGAAAAACTGTTTTTT. Protein: CASSVTGANEKLFF. Drawing the rest from reference TRBV9 and TRBJ1-4, the complete variable domain is DSGVTQTPKHLITATGQRVTLRCSPRSGDLSVYWYQQSLDQGLQFLIQYYNGEERAKGNILERFSAQQFPDLHSELNLSSLELGDSALYFCASSVTGANEKLFFGSGTQLSVL.

The gene calls are TRBV7-2 and TRBJ1-1; no definite D call. The CDR3 is 15 amino acids. Germline CDR1 is SGHTA and CDR2 is FQGNSA. V lost 1 base to trimming and J lost 1 base, with 10 bases between them. The DNA for the CDR3 is TGTGCCAGCAGCTTAGGGGGTCGGGGGAACACTGAAGCTTTCTTT. Protein sequence: CASSLGGRGNTEAFF.

The J gene is TRBJ2-7, the V gene TRBV5-1, with 7 bases matching TRBD1. Germline V lookup: CDR1 SGHRS, CDR2 YFSETQ. The CDR3 is 14 amino acids. Germline trimming cut 4 bases from V and 0 bases from J; bases unmatched to any gene: 4. This chain's CDR3 is CASSGDSHSYEQYF. The CDR3, as DNA: TGCGCCAGCAGCGGGGACAGCCACTCCTACGAGCAGTACTTC.

V usage is TRBV4-2 and J usage is TRBJ2-7, with D possibly being TRBD1 (5 bases). Trimming pared 0 bases from V and 0 bases from J, leaving 9 bases between. The length of the CDR3 is 15 residues. Germline CDR1 is LGHNA and CDR2 is YNFKEQ. Here the CDR3 reads CASSQEGAGSYEQYF. CDR3 nucleotides: TGTGCCAGCAGCCAAGAAGGGGCAGGCTCCTACGAGCAGTACTTC.

The V and J genes are TRBV7-2 and TRBJ2-7; TRBD1 aligns across 8 bases. Trimming at V came to 5 bases and at J to 0 bases, leaving 9 bases not matched to a gene. The CDR3 length is 16 residues. Germline CDR1 SGHTA, CDR2 FQGNSA. The CDR3 spells CASSSAGTGSSYEQYF. CDR3 in DNA: TGTGCCAGCAGCAGCGCCGGGACAGGTTCCTCCTACGAGCAGTACTTC.

The chain links TRBV10-3 to TRBJ2-5; tentative D call: TRBD1 (5 bases). The germline gives CDR1 ENHRY, CDR2 SYGVKD. The CDR3 sequence is 16 residues long. The ends were cut back, 6 bases at V and 1 base at J, with 18 bases in the middle. CDR3 DNA: TGTGCCATCAGCAGGGCCAGGGTTGTTGGCCAAGAGACCCAGTACTTC. This translates into CAISRARVVGQETQYF.

The chain has TRBV10-2 and TRBJ2-7, with D possibly being TRBD1 (5 bases). With 0 bases removed from V and 0 bases from J, the gap between germline ends came to 9 bases. The CDR3 is 15 residues long. Germline V gene data show CDR1 as WSHSY and CDR2 as SAAADI. CDR3 sequence (DNA): TGCGCCAGCAGTGAGTCGGGGCAAAGCTCCTACGAGCAGTACTTC. Amino acid sequence: CASSESGQSSYEQYF.

This clone showed up just a few times. The chain is built from TRBV18 and TRBJ1-4, with D perhaps TRBD1 (6 bases). Germline V gene lookup returns CDR1 KGHSH and CDR2 LQKENI. This CDR3 is 15 amino acids long. Trimming shortened V by 5 bases and J by 7 bases, and 17 bases separated the two germline ends. Written as DNA, the CDR3 is TGTGCCAGCTCAGCCAACAGGGATCTAGGTGAAAAACTGTTTTTT. Its protein product is CASSANRDLGEKLFF. Combining the CDR3 with reference TRBV18 and TRBJ1-4 gives the whole variable domain NAGVMQNPRHLVRRRGQEARLRCSPMKGHSHVYWYRQLPEEGLKFMVYLQKENIIDESGMPKERFSAEFPKEGPSILRIQQVVRGDSAAYFCASSANRDLGEKLFFGSGTQLSVL.

This clone was seen a few times. This chain joins TRBV19 and TRBJ2-7, with D possibly TRBD2 on 5 matching bases. V dropped 6 bases and J dropped 0 bases, with 9 bases sitting between them. The CDR3 is 13 amino acids. In germline, CDR1 is LNHDA, CDR2 SQIVND (reference sequence). The CDR3 reads CASSGVASYEQYF. DNA of the CDR3: TGTGCCAGTAGCGGGGTGGCCTCCTACGAGCAGTACTTC.

The V call is TRBV7-9, the J call TRBJ2-3, with D uncertain. CDR3 length: 12 amino acids. The germline CDR1 and CDR2 sequences are SEHNR and FQNEAQ (reference sequence). V lost 5 bases and J lost 6, with 9 bases in between. CDR3 in DNA: TGTGCCAGCAGCCCTCACGCGGATACGCAGTATTTT. Its translation is CASSPHADTQYF.

This chain joins TRBV6-1 and TRBJ2-1, with D uncertain. Germline CDR1 is MNHNS and CDR2 is SASEGT. V shed 6 bases and J shed 0 bases, with 6 bases lying between them. This CDR3 region has 13 residues. CDR3 region: CASRKSSYNEQFF. CDR3 DNA: TGTGCCAGCAGAAAGAGCTCCTACAATGAGCAGTTCTTC.

The chain has TRBV6-5 and TRBJ2-3; TRBD2 might be the D (5 bases). Germline V gene lookup returns CDR1 MNHEY and CDR2 SVGAGI. With 2 bases removed from V and 6 bases from J, the gap between germline ends came to 15 bases. The CDR3 is 15 amino acids. CDR3 sequence (DNA): TGTGCCAGCAGTTACCCGGGCCCGGGATACGATACGCAGTATTTT. As protein: CASSYPGPGYDTQYF.

The J gene is TRBJ1-2, the V gene TRBV5-4, with TRBD1 identical over 7 bases. Per the germline V gene, CDR1 is SGHNT and CDR2 is YYREEE (reference sequence). The CDR3 spans 13 residues. Trimming took 4 bases from V and 4 from J; bases not matched to a gene: 4. For the CDR3, the DNA is TGTGCCAGCAGCGACGGGACAGCCTATGGCTACACCTTC. Residues: CASSDGTAYGYTF.

The V and J genes are TRBV2 and TRBJ2-1, with no clear D. Trimming took off 8 bases at V and 7 bases at J, with 15 bases between the two ends. This CDR3 is 13 amino acids long. Germline V CDR1 and CDR2: SNHLY, FYNNEI. CDR3 DNA: TGTGCCAGCGATACTACCCCCTGGAATGAGCAGTTCTTC. Amino acids: CASDTTPWNEQFF.